This entry lists 11 T cell receptor beta chains sequenced from one sample in a study of monozygotic twins with inflammatory bowel disease. Reprocessing the 5' RACE reads, TCRdb reports a single entry for every CDR3 protein and omits DNA. The sample features 150,000 to 200,000 distinct CDR3 sequences, with approximately 3% in its top ten. The specimen was blood. Receptor source: a human donor with ulcerative colitis or Crohn's disease, or a healthy co-twin of an affected twin (not recorded which).

The V gene is TRBV7-3, the J gene TRBJ2-3; TCRdb picks TRBD1, but there is no DNA to check that call. The CDR3 is 15 residues long. Per germline, CDR1 SGHTA and CDR2 FQGTGA. CDR3 amino acids: CASSTGFSSTDTQYF.

The chain carries TRBV20-1 and TRBJ2-3; lacking DNA, the TRBD2 call made by TCRdb goes unchecked. This CDR3 comprises 16 residues. Germline CDR1 is DFQATT and CDR2 is SNEGSKA (reference sequence). The CDR3 region is CSATGTSGRPPDTQYF.

The chain combines TRBV5-1 with TRBJ2-4; the D call of TRBD2 rests on TCRdb alone, since no DNA is present to check it. The CDR3 covers 13 residues. Per the germline V gene, CDR1 is SGHRS and CDR2 is YFSETQ. CDR3 amino acids: CASSLSTRNIQYF.

The CDR3: CASSSLPTDTQYF. This rearrangement joins TRBV5-1 to TRBJ2-3; as DNA is missing, the TRBD2 call by TCRdb cannot be tested. The germline V gene has CDR1 SGHRS and CDR2 YFSETQ. The CDR3 spans 13 residues.

The chain employs TRBV11-3 and TRBJ2-1; TCRdb gives TRBD2 as the D gene, but with no DNA this cannot be confirmed. The CDR3 spans 17 residues. Germline CDR1 reads SGHNT; CDR2 reads YENEEA. The CDR3 reads CASSLDVGAGSYNEQFF.

The chain employs TRBV20-1 and TRBJ2-3; TCRdb lists TRBD1, though no DNA is available to test this call. Germline CDR1 reads DFQATT; CDR2 reads SNEGSKA (reference sequence). The CDR3 length is 15 residues. CDR3 residues: CSARGIDGAEDTQYF.

The chain combines TRBV5-1 with TRBJ2-7; TCRdb designates TRBD2, a call that cannot be tested without DNA. The germline CDR1 and CDR2 sequences are SGHRS and YFSETQ. This CDR3 region has 17 residues. Here the CDR3 reads CASSLTRTSGFSYEQYF.

The chain couples TRBV9 to TRBJ2-3; TCRdb indicates TRBD2, and absent DNA this call remains unverified. This CDR3 spans 15 amino acids. Germline V lookup: CDR1 SGDLS, CDR2 YYNGEE. The CDR3 here is CASSPQAGGADTQYF.

The genes are TRBV7-2 and TRBJ2-1; checking the TCRdb D call of TRBD2 is not possible without DNA. Germline V lookup: CDR1 SGHTA, CDR2 FQGNSA. This CDR3 contains 16 residues. Here the CDR3 reads CASSLVGTSSYNEQFF.

The CDR3 reads CASSQMWDSYNEQFF. This chain links TRBV3-1 with TRBJ2-1. This CDR3 comprises 15 residues. The germline V gene encodes CDR1 LGHDT and CDR2 YNNKEL (reference sequence).

This chain connects TRBV29-1 to TRBJ1-1; TCRdb reports TRBD1, a call that lacks DNA to check it against. Germline CDR1 is SQVTM and CDR2 is ANQGSEA. The CDR3 is made up of 13 amino acids. This chain's CDR3 is CSAIRGLNTEAFF.